This TCR beta chain was documented in a study of T-cell reconstitution after alpha-beta-depleted transplantation in children. Findings and caveats of the study: Diversity of TCRbeta at day 60 was high in some patients, arising from surviving recipient T cells and thymic progenitors.

Construction of the TCRbeta library involved unique molecular identifiers. MiXCR was run by TCRdb on the PCR reads, yielding one entry per CDR3 protein. The table lists over 100,000 distinct CDR3 sequences, about 9.4% of them singletons. Comment on this clonotype: Its specificity is not known.

This receptor was taken from a boy younger than 10 with acute lymphoblastic leukemia, due to receive a stem cell transplant. Specimen: PBMCs, collected before TCRalphabeta/CD19-depleted stem cell transplant.

The CDR3 region is CSARPFRDRGPRGQYF. CDR3 in DNA: TGCAGTGCTAGACCCTTCCGGGACAGGGGGCCCAGAGGGCAGTACTTC. This rearrangement joins TRBV20-1 to TRBJ2-7, with 12 bases matching TRBD1. The CDR3 totals 16 residues. J gave up 9 bases and V 2 bases, and 14 bases lay outside the gene matches. The V gene's germline CDR1 is DFQATT and CDR2 SNEGSKA (reference sequence).